These 31 T cell receptor beta chains were all obtained from the same sample, sequenced in a study of T cells after yellow fever vaccination. Each CDR3 protein is one row after TCRdb ran MiXCR on the 5' RACE reads. This sample has some 340,000 distinct CDR3 sequences, with roughly 10% found just once. The sample consisted of CD4+ T cells sorted from PBMCs, taken 45 days after the yellow fever booster vaccination. Receptor source: a man aged 18 to 30 who received the YFV17D yellow fever vaccine.

This clonotype appeared many times. This chain connects TRBV28 to TRBJ2-2; no clear D. The CDR3 extends over 14 amino acids. V was pared by 2 bases and J by 7 bases, with 11 bases between. CDR1 and CDR2 (germline): MDHEN, SYDVKM. DNA of the CDR3: TGTGCCAGCAGTTTAGTGGGTCGGAGCGGGGAGCTGTTTTTT. Translation gives CASSLVGRSGELFF.

In its sample, this clonotype was seen many times. The chain combines TRBV23-1 with TRBJ2-5; the D gene is possibly TRBD1 (5 bases). TRBV23-1 is recorded as an ORF, its role being uncertain. This CDR3 has 13 residues. Trimming left V 2 bases short and J 2 bases short, with 6 bases between. In nucleotides, the CDR3 is TGCGCCAGCAGTCAACAGGGACAAGAGACCCAGTACTTC. Protein: CASSQQGQETQYF.

This clonotype was observed a few times. The gene calls are TRBV6-6 and TRBJ2-1, with D maybe TRBD1 (6 bases). Germline V gene data show CDR1 as MNHNY and CDR2 as SVGAGI (reference sequence). This CDR3 is built from 15 residues. The V and J ends lost 5 bases and 3 bases respectively, with 14 bases between them. DNA for the CDR3: TGTGCCAGCAGTCGCGACAGGAGACGCTACAATGAGCAGTTCTTC. Translated, it gives CASSRDRRRYNEQFF.

This clonotype was seen a handful of times. The chain is built from TRBV5-1 and TRBJ2-1, with D maybe TRBD2 (6 bases). Trimming removed 3 bases from V and 9 bases from J, with 19 bases in between. The germline V gene has CDR1 SGHRS and CDR2 YFSETQ. This CDR3 spans 15 amino acids. CDR3 protein: CASSSGLSTVGEQFF. The CDR3, as DNA: TGCGCCAGCAGCTCGGGACTCTCTACCGTTGGTGAGCAGTTCTTC.

This clonotype was recorded a few times. The rearrangement uses TRBV5-1 and TRBJ2-2; unclear D gene. Trimming stripped 3 bases from V and 2 bases from J, with 8 bases between. Germline V gives CDR1 SGHRS, CDR2 YFSETQ. The CDR3 totals 14 residues. The CDR3 reads CASSYAQNTGELFF. CDR3 nucleotides: TGCGCCAGCAGCTACGCCCAAAACACCGGGGAGCTGTTTTTT.

This clonotype appeared a few times. The chain is built from TRBV28 and TRBJ2-1, with 10 bases identical to TRBD2. The CDR3 totals 17 residues. Germline lookup yields CDR1 MDHEN and CDR2 SYDVKM. V shed 3 bases and J 2 bases; nucleotides not matched to a gene: 7. DNA of the CDR3: TGTGCCAGCAGTTTCATGAGTCTAGCGGGGGCCTACAATGAGCAGTTCTTC. The encoded protein is CASSFMSLAGAYNEQFF. Full variable domain (missing parts from reference TRBV28 and TRBJ2-1): DVKVTQSSRYLVKRTGEKVFLECVQDMDHENMFWYRQDPGLGLRLIYFSYDVKMKEKGDIPEGYSVSREKKERFSLILESASTNQTSMYLCASSFMSLAGAYNEQFFGPGTRLTVL.

This clonotype was picked up many times. The chain couples TRBV29-1 to TRBJ1-5, with a weak D call TRBD1 (5 bases). The CDR3 spans 13 residues. Per the germline V gene, CDR1 is SQVTM and CDR2 is ANQGSEA. With 4 bases removed from V and 4 bases from J, the gap between germline ends came to 11 bases. CDR3 DNA sequence: TGCAGCGTTGGCGGGGGTGGAAATCAGCCCCAGCATTTT. As protein: CSVGGGGNQPQHF.

In its sample, this clonotype was seen a few times. The chain is built from TRBV5-1 and TRBJ2-5, with 8 bases aligning to TRBD1. Germline CDR1 and CDR2: SGHRS and YFSETQ. After removal of 4 bases from V and 5 bases from J, the junction contained 7 bases not matched to a gene. This CDR3 has 14 amino acids. This CDR3 is CASSQTGDSETQYF. The CDR3 bases are TGCGCCAGCAGCCAGACAGGGGATAGCGAGACCCAGTACTTC.

Many counts were recorded for this clonotype. The V and J genes are TRBV29-1 and TRBJ2-2; D is uncertain. This CDR3 is 15 amino acids long. Germline V lookup: CDR1 SQVTM, CDR2 ANQGSEA. Trimming removed 0 bases at V and 1 base at J, with 9 bases between. The CDR3 bases are TGCAGCGTTGAAGATTTCTACGGGAACACCGGGGAGCTGTTTTTT. This gives the protein CSVEDFYGNTGELFF.

The chain employs TRBV14 and TRBJ1-2; 8 bases match TRBD1. The V segment lost 1 base and the J segment 7 bases; nucleotides outside the gene matches: 5. This CDR3 is built from 14 residues. Germline V lookup: CDR1 SGHDN, CDR2 FVKESK. For the CDR3, the DNA is TGTGCCAGCAGCCAAGGAGGACAGGGAGCTGGCTACACCTTC. It translates to CASSQGGQGAGYTF.

The rearrangement uses TRBV3-1 and TRBJ2-2; 10 bases match TRBD2. Germline CDR1 and CDR2: LGHDT and YNNKEL (reference sequence). The V gene end was trimmed by 6 bases and the J gene end by 1 base; junction bases not matched to a gene: 5. The CDR3 spans 16 residues. CDR3 DNA sequence: TGTGCCAGCAGGTTAGCGGGGGGCCGGAACACCGGGGAGCTGTTTTTT. Protein: CASRLAGGRNTGELFF.

The chain combines TRBV29-1 with TRBJ1-2; D unclear. The V gene lost 2 bases and the J gene lost 2 bases, with 9 bases spanning the gap. Germline V lookup: CDR1 SQVTM, CDR2 ANQGSEA. The CDR3 totals 13 residues. DNA for the CDR3: TGCAGCGTTGAATGGGCGGTAAACTATGGCTACACCTTC. Translated: CSVEWAVNYGYTF.

This rearrangement joins TRBV5-1 to TRBJ2-5; the match to TRBD1 covers 8 bases. Germline CDR1 and CDR2: SGHRS and YFSETQ. J gave up 3 bases and V 2 bases, and 12 bases lay outside the gene matches. There are 17 residues in the CDR3. CDR3 loop: CASSFDRGIWGEETQYF. The CDR3 nucleotides are TGCGCCAGCAGCTTTGACAGGGGAATATGGGGTGAAGAGACCCAGTACTTC.

V is TRBV3-1 and J is TRBJ2-3; D remains unclear. Between the trimmed V and J ends, which lost 0 bases and 5 bases, there was a span of 12 bases. Per germline, CDR1 LGHDT and CDR2 YNNKEL (reference sequence). This CDR3 has 15 residues. The CDR3 is CASSQDRPRQDTQYF. CDR3 nucleotide sequence: TGTGCCAGCAGCCAAGATCGCCCCCGCCAAGATACGCAGTATTTT.

This clonotype was seen repeatedly, ten times or more. The chain recombines TRBV5-1 with TRBJ1-5, with 8 bases matching TRBD1. CDR1 and CDR2 from the germline V gene are SGHRS and YFSETQ. The CDR3 covers 15 residues. V dropped 4 bases and J dropped 4; count of bases not matched to a gene: 7. In DNA, the CDR3 is TGCGCCAGCAGCCAAAGACAGGGGTCGAATCAGCCCCAGCATTTT. Translated, it gives CASSQRQGSNQPQHF.

The chain has TRBV2 and TRBJ2-2; either TRBD1 or TRBD2 may fit D (6 bases each). Germline loops: CDR1 SNHLY, CDR2 FYNNEI. Trimming shortened V by 3 bases and J by 1 base, and 12 bases separated the two germline ends. The length of the CDR3 is 16 residues. CDR3 amino acids: CASSEGASVNTGELFF. The DNA of the CDR3 is TGTGCCAGCAGTGAGGGGGCTAGCGTGAACACCGGGGAGCTGTTTTTT.

The V call is TRBV7-2, the J call TRBJ2-3; unclear D gene. CDR3 size: 16 residues. The ends were cut back, 1 base at V and 0 bases at J, with 11 bases in the middle. Germline V gives CDR1 SGHTA, CDR2 FQGNSA. CDR3 residues: CASSLVGTASTDTQYF. As DNA, the CDR3 is TGTGCCAGCAGCTTAGTCGGAACTGCTAGCACAGATACGCAGTATTTT.

This chain links TRBV14 with TRBJ2-7; D not resolved. From germline, CDR1 is SGHDN and CDR2 FVKESK. The ends were cut back, 5 bases at V and 5 bases at J, with 10 bases in the middle. This CDR3 spans 12 amino acids. CDR3 in amino acids: CASSASRHEQYV. CDR3 bases: TGTGCCAGCAGCGCGAGTCGACACGAGCAGTACGTC.

This clonotype has only a few counts. The genes are TRBV5-1 and TRBJ1-1, with D tentatively TRBD1 (5 bases). Trimming stripped 6 bases from V and 1 base from J, with 16 bases between. Looked up from germline, CDR1 is SGHRS and CDR2 is YFSETQ. This CDR3 is 15 amino acids long. CDR3 coding DNA: TGCGCCAGCACCAACCCCCGGGACGGGAACACTGAAGCTTTCTTT. Amino acids: CASTNPRDGNTEAFF.

This clonotype occurred a few times. The CDR3 spells CASSPTGQAYNEQFF. The CDR3 DNA reads as TGCGCCAGCAGCCCAACGGGACAGGCTTACAATGAGCAGTTCTTC. The chain couples TRBV5-1 to TRBJ2-1; 8 bases agree with TRBD1. In germline, CDR1 is SGHRS, CDR2 YFSETQ. The trim removed 4 bases at V and 4 bases at J, leaving 7 bases unmatched. The CDR3 covers 15 residues.

This clonotype was detected a few times. The chain employs TRBV4-1 and TRBJ1-5; 8 bases are shared with TRBD1. The CDR3 is 17 residues long. The germline CDR1 and CDR2 sequences are MGHRA and YSYEKL. V was pared by 0 bases and J by 1 base, with 5 bases of the junction left unmatched. The CDR3 bases are TGCGCCAGCAGCCAAGATTGGCAGGGGGCAAGCAATCAGCCCCAGCATTTT. This encodes CASSQDWQGASNQPQHF.

J is TRBJ1-2 and V is TRBV20-1; unclear D gene. V was trimmed by 0 bases and J by 0 bases, leaving 8 bases between them. CDR3 length: 14 residues. Germline-derived CDR1 and CDR2 are DFQATT and SNEGSKA (reference sequence). The CDR3, as DNA: TGCAGTGCTAGAGACATTCTGGCTAACTATGGCTACACCTTC. Translating gives CSARDILANYGYTF.

The gene calls are TRBV7-6 and TRBJ2-3, with TRBD2 matching 9 bases. Germline assignment: CDR1 SGHVS and CDR2 FNYEAQ. V shed 5 bases, J shed 4 bases, and the junction held 10 bases outside the gene matches. The CDR3 is made up of 16 amino acids. This CDR3 is CASSRDGRGGPDTQYF. In DNA, the CDR3 is TGTGCCAGCAGCCGCGATGGGCGGGGGGGCCCAGATACGCAGTATTTT.

This clonotype was seen a handful of times. This rearrangement joins TRBV5-1 to TRBJ2-5; 9 bases fit TRBD2. Germline values: CDR1 SGHRS, CDR2 YFSETQ. V shed 3 bases, J shed 7 bases, and the junction held 19 bases outside the gene matches. CDR3 length: 18 residues. CDR3 protein: CASSSDWRGGRFYATQYF. The CDR3 DNA sequence: TGCGCCAGCAGCTCGGACTGGCGGGGGGGCCGCTTCTATGCGACCCAGTACTTC.

The V call is TRBV29-1, the J call TRBJ2-5, with 9 bases lining up with TRBD2. CDR3 length equals 13 residues. Germline V gives CDR1 SQVTM, CDR2 ANQGSEA. Trimming removed 4 bases from V and 5 bases from J; junction bases left unmatched: 5. The CDR3 nucleotides read TGCAGCGTTGGGCCTAGCGGGGTGGAGACCCAGTACTTC. It encodes CSVGPSGVETQYF.

This clonotype was seen only a few times. This rearrangement joins TRBV7-2 to TRBJ2-1; 13 nucleotides agree with TRBD2. Germline V gene lookup returns CDR1 SGHTA and CDR2 FQGNSA. The ends lost 10 bases at V and 7 bases at J; junction bases unmatched: 7. The CDR3 extends over 14 amino acids. The CDR3 nucleotides read TGTGCCACGGGGGGACTAGCGGGAAGGAATGAGCAGTTCTTC. The encoded protein is CATGGLAGRNEQFF.

V and J are TRBV20-1 and TRBJ2-7; D assignment may be TRBD1 or TRBD2 (6 bases each). Germline loops: CDR1 DFQATT, CDR2 SNEGSKA (reference sequence). The CDR3 loop spans 16 amino acids. V was cut by 0 bases and J by 4 bases, with 19 bases left in between. The CDR3 sequence is CSARDIGGGRPYEQYF. For the CDR3, the DNA is TGCAGTGCTAGAGATATCGGAGGGGGGAGGCCTTACGAGCAGTACTTC.

The rearrangement uses TRBV28 and TRBJ1-6; D not resolved. Germline V lookup: CDR1 MDHEN, CDR2 SYDVKM. Trimming left V 2 bases short and J 8 bases short, with 13 bases between. This CDR3 spans 15 amino acids. The CDR3 is CASSLNQGSHSPLHF. CDR3 nucleotides: TGTGCCAGCAGTTTAAATCAAGGTTCCCATTCACCCCTCCACTTT.

This clonotype has more than one count but fewer than ten. This chain uses TRBV29-1 with TRBJ2-3; TRBD2 agrees at 7 bases. V lost 3 bases to trimming and J lost 8 bases; unmatched junction nucleotides: 5. The V gene's germline CDR1 is SQVTM and CDR2 ANQGSEA. The CDR3 is 12 amino acids. This CDR3 reads CSVEWDYSTQYF. The CDR3 region has the DNA TGCAGCGTTGAGTGGGACTACAGTACGCAGTATTTT.

The rearrangement uses TRBV7-9 and TRBJ1-1; a weak D match, TRBD1 (5 bases). This CDR3 has 16 amino acids. Trimming pared 4 bases from V and 5 bases from J, leaving 20 bases between. The V gene's germline CDR1 is SEHNR and CDR2 FQNEAQ (reference sequence). CDR3 residues: CASSSRQGRKRTEAFF. The CDR3 region has the DNA TGTGCCAGCAGCTCCCGGCAGGGACGGAAACGAACTGAAGCTTTCTTT. Full variable domain (rest looked up from reference TRBV7-9 and TRBJ1-1): DTGVSQNPRHKITKRGQNVTFRCDPISEHNRLYWYRQTLGQGPEFLTYFQNEAQLEKSRLLSDRFSAERPKGSFSTLEIQRTEQGDSAMYLCASSSRQGRKRTEAFFGQGTRLTVV.

The chain recombines TRBV5-1 with TRBJ2-3; the D is unclear. From germline, CDR1 is SGHRS and CDR2 YFSETQ. The V and J ends lost 0 bases and 5 bases respectively, with 10 bases between them. The CDR3 sequence is 14 residues long. CDR3 in amino acids: CASSLVHPGDTQYF. The CDR3, as DNA: TGCGCCAGCAGCTTGGTCCACCCAGGAGATACGCAGTATTTT.